There are many counts of the clone carrying this T cell receptor (beta chain). The data derive from a study of regulatory T cells in long-lasting Graves disease. Investigators prepared the TCR beta libraries by applying iRepertoire HTBI primers and Arm-PCR of CDR3 regions. TCRdb fed the multiplex PCR reads into MiXCR, producing one record per CDR3 protein. The table shows approximately 390,000 distinct CDR3 sequences, with about a sixth occurring only once. Described time point: newly diagnosed GD, antithyroid drugs for less than 3 months. There was RNA extracted from PBMCs, and the TCR library was made from it. V was trimmed by 10 bases and J by 6 bases, leaving 21 bases between them. The CDR3 extends over 15 amino acids. Germline V gives CDR1 SNHLY, CDR2 FYNNEI. These data also formed part of another study, on T cells in Graves' hyperthyroidism and ophthalmopathy.

This sample comprised peripheral blood mononuclear cells (PBMCs), obtained at new diagnosis, from a patient treated with antithyroid drugs. This TCR was sampled from a woman younger than 30 with Graves disease. The V call is TRBV2, the J call TRBJ2-2; D possibly corresponds to TRBD1 (5 bases). DNA for the CDR3: TGTGCCATCATCAGGGCCGATGGTTCGGCCGGGGAGCTGTTTTTT. Protein product: CAIIRADGSAGELFF.